These 15 T cell receptor beta chains share one sample of origin, sequenced in a study of blood T cell repertoires in COVID-19. Assay used: immunoSEQ multiplex PCR; TCRdb lists only in-frame clones, some missing. The sample lists 220,000 or so clones, roughly 84% occurring once. Sequenced sample: PBMCs or T cells enriched from blood (not recorded which). All receptors come from a woman aged 35 to 49 who had recovered from COVID-19.

The J gene is TRBJ2-1, the V gene TRBV24-1, with TRBD2 matching 7 bases. The CDR3 sequence is 12 residues long. Germline V lookup: CDR1 KGHDR, CDR2 SFDVKD. The junction had 8 bases not matched to a gene; V was cut back by 4 bases and J by 15 bases. The CDR3 DNA reads as TGTGCCACCAGTGACCAGGTGGGGAGGGCGTTCTTC. Its protein is CATSDQVGRAFF.

This clone was detected only a few times. The chain uses TRBV5-1 and TRBJ1-1, with D unresolved. The V and J ends lost 3 bases and 4 bases respectively, with 16 bases between them. The CDR3 spans 15 residues. The germline V gene has CDR1 SGHRS and CDR2 YFSETQ. Here the CDR3 DNA reads TGCGCCAGCAGCTCAGACCGTGTGGCGGTCACTGAAGCTTTCTTT. Protein product: CASSSDRVAVTEAFF.

This chain connects TRBV19 to TRBJ1-3; no reliable D call. This CDR3 spans 15 amino acids. Trimming shortened V by 3 bases and J by 7 bases, and 16 bases separated the two germline ends. Germline loops: CDR1 LNHDA, CDR2 SQIVND (reference sequence). The CDR3 sequence: CASSIRHSAGNTIYF. The CDR3 region has the DNA TGTGCCAGTAGTATTCGCCACTCTGCGGGGAACACCATATATTTT.

The chain carries TRBV29-1 and TRBJ2-7, with 10 positions matching TRBD1. CDR1 and CDR2 from the germline V gene are SQVTM and ANQGSEA. The V gene end was trimmed by 8 bases and the J gene end by 2 bases; junction bases not matched to a gene: 9. The CDR3 extends over 14 amino acids. Here the CDR3 DNA reads TGCAGCAGTGCTGTCGGGACAGGGGCCTACGAGCAGTACTTC. This encodes CSSAVGTGAYEQYF.

This chain links TRBV7-2 with TRBJ2-3, with D tentatively TRBD1 (6 bases). The CDR3 consists of 16 residues. CDR1 SGHTA and CDR2 FQGNSA come from the germline V gene. V gave up 0 bases and J gave up 0 bases, with 10 bases separating them. For the CDR3, the DNA is TGTGCCAGCAGCTTAGCTCCCAGGGGAAGCACAGATACGCAGTATTTT. As protein: CASSLAPRGSTDTQYF.

The gene calls are TRBV10-3 and TRBJ1-1, with 7 bases identical to TRBD1. Trimming removed 4 bases from V and 7 bases from J; junction bases left unmatched: 3. The CDR3 has 12 amino acids. Germline V gene sequence: CDR1 ENHRY, CDR2 SYGVKD. The CDR3 DNA sequence: TGTGCCATCAGTGCGGGACAGCTTGAAGCTTTCTTT. It specifies CAISAGQLEAFF.

J is TRBJ1-2 and V is TRBV7-2; 9 positions agree with TRBD1. Unmatched junction bases numbered 6, after V lost 6 bases and J lost 4 bases. The CDR3 is 14 amino acids. Germline-derived CDR1 and CDR2 are SGHTA and FQGNSA. In DNA form, the CDR3 reads TGTGCCAGCAGTCTCCCGACAGGGGGCTATGGCTACACCTTC. Translated, it gives CASSLPTGGYGYTF.

This clone was detected a few times. The CDR3 sequence: CASRTQRTGEETVYQPQHF. The CDR3 DNA is TGTGCCAGCCGAACTCAGAGGACAGGGGAAGAGACGGTTTATCAGCCCCAGCATTTT. The V call is TRBV28, the J call TRBJ1-5, with 9 positions matching TRBD1. CDR1 is MDHEN, CDR2 SYDVKM, per germline. The length of the CDR3 is 19 residues. V shed 8 bases, J shed 5 bases, and the junction held 22 bases outside the gene matches.

This chain uses TRBV10-1 with TRBJ2-2; D is undetermined. CDR1 is WNHNN and CDR2 is SYGVQD in the germline V gene (reference sequence). The CDR3 consists of 14 residues. Deletions cut 2 bases from V and 2 bases from J, with 6 bases between. CDR3 in amino acids: CASSEATNTGELFF. CDR3 nucleotides: TGCGCCAGCAGTGAGGCAACAAACACCGGGGAGCTGTTTTTT.

The V call is TRBV28, the J call TRBJ2-1; 9 bases line up with TRBD2. This CDR3 contains 15 residues. J was trimmed by 6 bases and V by 5 bases; bases with no gene match: 8. Germline V gene lookup returns CDR1 MDHEN and CDR2 SYDVKM. CDR3 region: CASSTIAGAGNEQFF. The CDR3 DNA reads TGTGCCAGCAGTACGATAGCGGGAGCGGGCAATGAGCAGTTCTTC. Variable domain in full (rest from reference TRBV28 and TRBJ2-1): DVKVTQSSRYLVKRTGEKVFLECVQDMDHENMFWYRQDPGLGLRLIYFSYDVKMKEKGDIPEGYSVSREKKERFSLILESASTNQTSMYLCASSTIAGAGNEQFFGPGTRLTVL.

The V and J genes are TRBV12-3 or TRBV12-4 and TRBJ1-2, with D unresolved. This CDR3 is 13 amino acids long. The V end was cut by 3 bases, the J end by 4 bases, with 9 bases between. The DNA of the CDR3 is TGTGCCAGCAGTTTCGGGGTAGGCTATGGCTACACCTTC. Translating it yields CASSFGVGYGYTF.

The chain combines TRBV7-3 with TRBJ2-5; no clear D gene. CDR3 length: 13 amino acids. Germline V gene sequence: CDR1 SGHTA, CDR2 FQGTGA. V lost 5 bases, J lost 2 bases, and 9 bases lay in between. The CDR3 DNA reads TGTGCCAGCAGCCGTAGCAGACAAGAGACCCAGTACTTC. Amino acids: CASSRSRQETQYF.

This chain connects TRBV30 to TRBJ2-3; D is possibly TRBD2 (6 bases). The CDR3 contains 16 residues. Germline V gives CDR1 GTSNPN, CDR2 SVGIG (reference sequence). V was clipped by 4 bases and J by 2 bases, with 19 bases between them. CDR3 DNA sequence: TGTGCCTGGACCCCCGGGAGAATAGCGAACACAGATACGCAGTATTTT. Translating it yields CAWTPGRIANTDTQYF.

In its sample, this clone was seen a few times. V and J are TRBV10-1 and TRBJ1-1; D remains unclear. The CDR3 loop spans 12 amino acids. Trimming took 3 bases from V and 11 from J, leaving 13 bases between them. Germline CDR1 WNHNN, CDR2 SYGVQD (reference sequence). The CDR3 sequence is CASSEPWVRAFF. For the CDR3, the DNA is TGCGCCAGCAGTGAACCGTGGGTGAGGGCTTTCTTT.

This clone was seen just once. The gene calls are TRBV7-2 and TRBJ1-2; D is unresolved. This CDR3 is built from 14 residues. Trimming removed 3 bases from V and 0 bases from J, with 8 bases in between. Germline V gives CDR1 SGHTA, CDR2 FQGNSA. DNA for the CDR3: TGTGCCAGCAGCTTTGGAGCTACTAACTATGGCTACACCTTC. This sequence encodes CASSFGATNYGYTF.